This note documents a single T cell receptor (beta chain) sequence. Its antigen remains unidentified. These data are taken from a study of vaccination and CD4 T cells after COVID-19. As for the study in general: Four females and six males made up the convalescents, with two Hispanic.

Treatment specified: approximately 9-day PBMC culture with coronavirus spike peptide pools or control peptides (ViraFEST assay). Each well held more than 1.5 million PBMCs in IL-2 (around 9.7 IU/ml) medium with roughly 9.7 ug/ml peptide pools. Sequence data for DNA of cultured CD4+ T cells were generated by the Oncomine TCR Beta short-read assay. TCRdb fed the PCR reads into MiXCR, producing one record per CDR3 protein. The top ten hold 31% of the sample, which has 13,000 or so distinct CDR3 sequences, roughly 70% seen once. Trimming removed 4 bases at V and 1 base at J, with 5 bases between. The CDR3 extends over 12 amino acids. Looked up from germline, CDR1 is SGHNT and CDR2 is YYREEE (reference sequence).

The clonotype comes from a human donor who had recovered from COVID-19. This chain connects TRBV5-4 to TRBJ1-1; D is uncertain. Sequenced sample: CD4+ T cells from blood, cultured in vitro. The CDR3 DNA follows: TGTGCCAGCAGCGGCCCGAACACTGAAGCTTTCTTT. As protein: CASSGPNTEAFF.